The 6 T cell receptor beta chains presented below share a single source sample, sequenced in a study of T cells in women clearing cervical HPV infection. TCRdb's table, derived via immunoSEQ multiplex PCR, lists solely in-frame clones and lacks some. This sample's clone table lists 30,000 or so clones. The sample taken for sequencing was blood buffy coat. These receptors were taken from a woman between 18 and 70 years old with a cervical HPV16 infection that either progressed to CIN3+ or cleared (not recorded which).

A remark on this clone: The CDR3 extends 3 residues past the end of the read, so its final part is completed from the germline J gene. This rearrangement joins TRBV19 to TRBJ1-2; D not resolved. Germline V lookup: CDR1 LNHDA, CDR2 SQIVND (reference sequence). The CDR3 runs to 13 residues. V was pared by 7 bases and J by 4 bases, with 13 bases between. The CDR3 loop reads CASNQAGPYGYTF. The CDR3 bases that were read are TGTGCCAGTAACCAAGCGGGCCCCTATGGC.

Concerning this clone: The CDR3 end falls 3 residues outside the read, so it is completed with the germline J gene. V and J are TRBV19 and TRBJ1-2; TRBD1 matches 9 bases. This CDR3 has 15 residues. Germline lookup yields CDR1 LNHDA and CDR2 SQIVND (reference sequence). The sequenced part of the CDR3 DNA is TGTGCCAGTAGGGCAGGGGACAGGGTCATCCAGGGC. It yields the protein CASRAGDRVIQG. The CDR3 in full is CASRAGDRVIQGYTF.

The CDR3 sequence: CASSLDVRGRGGELFF. The covered CDR3 bases are TGCGCCAGCAGCTTGGATGTAAGGGGGCGAGGCGGGGAG. V and J are TRBV5-1 and TRBJ2-2, with 7 nucleotides matching TRBD1. The read terminates 3 residues ahead of where the CDR3 ends, so the germline J gene completes it. The length of the CDR3 is 16 residues. CDR1 and CDR2 from the germline V gene are SGHRS and YFSETQ. V shed 0 bases and J 7 bases; nucleotides not matched to a gene: 9.

This clone registers medium-sized by frequency. The read finishes 3 residues shy of the CDR3 end, and the germline J gene is used to complete it. This rearrangement joins TRBV13 to TRBJ2-3, with 10 bases that match TRBD2. The CDR3 sequence is 14 residues long. Trimming at V came to 3 bases and at J to 6 bases, leaving 3 bases not matched to a gene. Germline CDR1 PRHDT, CDR2 FYEKMQ (reference sequence). CDR3 in amino acids: CASSFSGGKDTQYF. CDR3 DNA, as far as it was read: TGTGCCAGCAGCTTTAGCGGGGGGAAGGATACG.

The sequenced part of the CDR3 DNA is TGTGCCAGCAGACCGGGACTCCTCTTTGGCGGGGAG. This translates into CASRPGLLFGGE. The whole CDR3 reads CASRPGLLFGGELFF. The rearrangement uses TRBV5-6 and TRBJ2-2; perhaps TRBD2 as D (6 bases). With the read ending 3 residues before the CDR3 end, the germline J gene is used to fill in that end. V dropped 5 bases and J dropped 7 bases, with 18 bases sitting between them. The germline CDR1 and CDR2 sequences are SGHDT and YYEEEE. The CDR3 is made up of 15 amino acids.

With regard to this clone: The CDR3 is cut off 3 residues early in the read; its end comes from the germline J gene. The rearrangement joins TRBV18 to TRBJ2-7; D is unclear. The CDR3 extends over 15 amino acids. V dropped 0 bases and J dropped 2 bases, with 11 bases sitting between them. Germline assignment: CDR1 KGHSH and CDR2 LQKENI. The CDR3 bases that were read are TGTGCCAGCTCACCACCCATTGGAGCGCCCTACGAG. Its translation is CASSPPIGAPYE. The full CDR3 is CASSPPIGAPYEQYF.